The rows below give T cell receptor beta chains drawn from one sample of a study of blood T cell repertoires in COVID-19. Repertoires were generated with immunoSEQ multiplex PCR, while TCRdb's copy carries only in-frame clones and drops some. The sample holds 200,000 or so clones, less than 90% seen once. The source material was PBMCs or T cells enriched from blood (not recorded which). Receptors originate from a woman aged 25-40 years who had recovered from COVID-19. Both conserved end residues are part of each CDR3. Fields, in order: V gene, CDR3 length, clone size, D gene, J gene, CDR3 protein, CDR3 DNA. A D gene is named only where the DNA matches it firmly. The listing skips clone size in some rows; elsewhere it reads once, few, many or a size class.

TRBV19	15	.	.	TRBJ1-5	CASSIGAQAPQPQHF	TGTGCCAGTAGTATAGGGGCACAGGCCCCTCAGCCCCAGCATTTT
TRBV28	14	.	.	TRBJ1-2	CASSSVARYYGYTF	TGTGCCAGCAGTTCTGTTGCCAGATACTATGGCTACACCTTC
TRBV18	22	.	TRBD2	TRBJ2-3	CASSPQGASSGGPLRGTDTQYF	TGTGCCAGCTCACCACAAGGGGCGTCTAGCGGGGGTCCTCTCCGAGGCACAGATACGCAGTATTTT
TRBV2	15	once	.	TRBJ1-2	CASPQGGGSNYGYTF	TGTGCCAGCCCTCAAGGCGGGGGTTCTAACTATGGCTACACCTTC
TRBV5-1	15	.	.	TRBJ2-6	CASSLSSSGANVLTF	TGCGCCAGCAGCTTAAGTAGCTCTGGGGCCAACGTCCTGACTTTC
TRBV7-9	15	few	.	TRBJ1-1	CASSSSDSENTEAFF	TGTGCCAGCAGCTCTTCGGACAGCGAGAACACTGAAGCTTTCTTT
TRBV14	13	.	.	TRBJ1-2	CASSLGRNYGYTF	TGTGCCAGCAGCCTTGGGAGGAACTATGGCTACACCTTC
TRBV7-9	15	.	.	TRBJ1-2	CASSKQGTNGYGYTF	TGTGCCAGCAGCAAACAGGGTACTAATGGCTATGGCTACACCTTC
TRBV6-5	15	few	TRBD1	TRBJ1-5	CASSYASGTGLPQHF	TGTGCCAGCAGTTACGCCTCCGGGACAGGGTTGCCCCAGCATTTT
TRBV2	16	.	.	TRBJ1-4	CASSESRGPGYEKLFF	TGTGCCAGCAGTGAATCCAGGGGCCCGGGATATGAAAAACTGTTTTTT
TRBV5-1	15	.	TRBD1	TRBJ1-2	CASSPGTGSLDGYTF	TGCGCCAGCAGCCCGGGGACAGGGAGCTTAGATGGCTACACCTTC
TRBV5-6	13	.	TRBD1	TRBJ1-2	CASSSTGNYGYTF	TGTGCCAGCAGCTCGACAGGGAACTATGGCTACACCTTC
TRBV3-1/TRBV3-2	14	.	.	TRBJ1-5	CASSQGRGSQPQHF	TGTGCCAGCAGCCAAGGGAGGGGATCTCAGCCCCAGCATTTT
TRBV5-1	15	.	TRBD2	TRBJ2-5	CASSLASGGKETQYF	TGCGCCAGCAGCTTGGCTAGCGGGGGAAAGGAGACCCAGTACTTC
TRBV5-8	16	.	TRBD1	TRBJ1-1	CASSLVVLGGNTEAFF	TGTGCCAGCAGCTTGGTGGTTTTAGGGGGCAACACTGAAGCTTTCTTT
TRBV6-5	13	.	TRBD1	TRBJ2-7	CASTGTATYEQYF	TGTGCCAGCACTGGGACAGCAACCTACGAGCAGTACTTC
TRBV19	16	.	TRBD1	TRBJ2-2	CASSIDEGARTGELFF	TGTGCCAGTAGTATAGATGAGGGGGCGCGCACCGGGGAGCTGTTTTTT
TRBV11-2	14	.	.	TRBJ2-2	CASSPSANTGELFF	TGTGCCAGCAGCCCTTCAGCGAACACCGGGGAGCTGTTTTTT
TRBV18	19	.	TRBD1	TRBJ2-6	CASSPSPGTGRSGANVLTF	TGTGCCAGCTCACCAAGTCCCGGGACAGGGCGCTCTGGGGCCAACGTCCTGACTTTC
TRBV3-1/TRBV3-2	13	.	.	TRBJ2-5	CASRAQGRETQYF	TGTGCCAGCAGGGCACAGGGGAGGGAGACCCAGTACTTC
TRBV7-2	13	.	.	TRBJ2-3	CASSSGPEDTQYF	TGTGCCAGCAGTTCAGGGCCAGAAGATACGCAGTATTTT
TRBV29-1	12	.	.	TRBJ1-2	CSVVGEDNGYTF	TGCAGCGTTGTCGGGGAGGACAATGGCTACACCTTC
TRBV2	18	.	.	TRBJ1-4	CASEKHRDSPQPDEKLFF	TGTGCCAGCGAGAAACACCGGGACTCGCCTCAGCCGGATGAAAAACTGTTTTTT
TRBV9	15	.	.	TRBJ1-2	CASSVAEGAGYGYTF	TGTGCCAGCAGCGTAGCTGAAGGTGCGGGCTATGGCTACACCTTC
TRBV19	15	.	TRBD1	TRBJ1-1	CASSIRRGRRTEAFF	TGTGCCAGTAGTATCCGCAGGGGGCGCAGGACTGAAGCTTTCTTT
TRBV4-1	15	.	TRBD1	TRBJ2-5	CASSQEGGFQETQYF	TGCGCCAGCAGCCAAGAAGGGGGCTTCCAAGAGACCCAGTACTTC
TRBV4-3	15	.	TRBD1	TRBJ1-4	CASSQRTGGSEKLFF	TGCGCCAGCAGCCAACGGACAGGGGGGAGTGAAAAACTGTTTTTT
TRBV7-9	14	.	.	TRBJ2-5	CASSSQALPWPQYF	TGTGCCAGCAGCTCTCAGGCCCTCCCATGGCCCCAGTACTTC